This T cell receptor (beta chain) was recorded in a study of T cells in Graves' hyperthyroidism and ophthalmopathy. Amplification targeted TCR beta CDR3 regions from RNA transcripts. Researchers ran a first-round RT-PCR on the TCR CDR3 using the HTBI primer set. TCRdb ran MiXCR on the multiplex PCR reads and lists one entry per CDR3 protein. This table holds roughly 700,000 distinct CDR3 sequences, 35% found once. The CDR3 spans 16 residues. V dropped 6 bases and J dropped 3; count of bases not matched to a gene: 11. Germline V gene sequence: CDR1 SGHTA, CDR2 FQGNSA. Sequencing used blood. V is TRBV7-2 and J is TRBJ2-7; 10 bases fit TRBD2. The receptor was isolated from a woman in her thirties or forties with Graves' hyperthyroidism. The CDR3 bases are TGTGCCAGCAGTTACTCGGCCCTAGCGGGGGACTACGAGCAGTACTTC. It is translated as CASSYSALAGDYEQYF. Looking up the rest from reference TRBV7-2 and TRBJ2-7 gives the full variable domain: GAGVSQSPSNKVTEKGKDVELRCDPISGHTALYWYRQSLGQGLEFLIYFQGNSAPDKSGLPSDRFSAERTGGSVSTLTIQRTQQEDSAVYLCASSYSALAGDYEQYFGPGTRLTVT.